Below are 15 T cell receptor beta chains sequenced from a single sample in a study of blood T cell repertoires in COVID-19 (dated by TCRdb to about 2020). The method behind the library was the immunoSEQ multiplex PCR assay. As stored in TCRdb, this immuneACCESS dataset retains in-frame rearrangements with V and J assigned. A fraction of the clones does not appear; measured against another copy, unresolved V genes explain less than half of the discrepancy, and the remainder lacks a known reason. The sample includes fewer than 250,000 clones, with 65% to 90% observed a single time. Together, the top ten hold approximately 9% of the sample. Material: PBMCs or T cells enriched from blood (not recorded which). The origin of the receptors is a woman in her forties or fifties with acute COVID-19.

Concerning this clone: A far larger clone differs by one base, so this is likely a read error. The chain couples TRBV11-2 to TRBJ1-2; maybe TRBD1 (5 bases). V lost 5 bases, J lost 4 bases, and 8 bases lay in between. The CDR3 has 12 amino acids. Germline V CDR1 and CDR2: SGHAT, FQNNGV. The CDR3 here is CASSADTYGYTF. CDR3 sequence (DNA): TGTGCCAGCAGCGCGGACACCTATGGCTACACCTTC.

The CDR3 DNA sequence: TGTGCCATCAGTGAAGGGCCGGCAGGGGGTCATAGGAACACTGAAGCTTTCTTT. It codes for CAISEGPAGGHRNTEAFF. This chain uses TRBV10-3 with TRBJ1-1, with TRBD1 matching 7 bases. Germline values: CDR1 ENHRY, CDR2 SYGVKD. This CDR3 is 18 amino acids long. V dropped 3 bases and J dropped 1; count of bases not matched to a gene: 14.

The chain is built from TRBV27 and TRBJ1-3, with no clear D. Germline V lookup: CDR1 MNHEY, CDR2 SMNVEV (reference sequence). Trimming took off 3 bases at V and 4 bases at J, with 10 bases between the two ends. The CDR3 has 14 amino acids. The DNA of the CDR3 is TGTGCCAGCAGTTTGGGCAGTCGCGGAAACACCATATATTTT. Translating gives CASSLGSRGNTIYF.

The chain recombines TRBV6-1 with TRBJ1-5; D is possibly TRBD1 (5 bases). The CDR3 is 20 residues long. Germline CDR1 is MNHNS and CDR2 is SASEGT. Deletions cut 4 bases from V and 0 bases from J, with 25 bases between. The CDR3 loop is CASSARGGSSGFDSNQPQHF. For the CDR3, the DNA is TGTGCCAGCAGTGCCCGGGGGGGTTCAAGCGGGTTCGATAGCAATCAGCCCCAGCATTTT.

CDR3 loop: CARSPGQPHLNTNQPQHF. As DNA, the CDR3 is TGTGCCAGAAGCCCGGGACAGCCTCATCTTAATACCAATCAGCCCCAGCATTTT. The rearrangement joins TRBV5-3 to TRBJ1-5, with 7 bases matching TRBD1. TRBV5-3 is marked as an open reading frame, function uncertain. The J segment lost 3 bases and the V segment lost 4 bases, leaving 16 bases of the junction unmatched. This CDR3 has 18 residues.

The chain is built from TRBV30 and TRBJ1-4; TRBD1 agrees at 7 bases. The germline V gene encodes CDR1 GTSNPN and CDR2 SVGIG (reference sequence). The CDR3 has 14 residues. Unmatched junction bases numbered 4, after V lost 0 bases and J lost 6 bases. The CDR3 DNA reads as TGTGCCTGGAGTGTAGAGGGGGCATATGAAAAACTGTTTTTT. Residues: CAWSVEGAYEKLFF.

V is TRBV5-6 and J is TRBJ1-6; D remains ambiguous. Between the trimmed V and J ends, which lost 2 bases and 9 bases, there was a span of 12 bases. The germline V gene encodes CDR1 SGHDT and CDR2 YYEEEE. The CDR3 runs to 14 residues. CDR3 amino acids: CASSLIGRSSPLHF. DNA for the CDR3: TGTGCCAGCAGCTTAATAGGTCGGAGTTCACCCCTCCACTTT.

The table lists this clone with a count of one. This sequence joins TRBV7-8 and TRBJ1-3; unclear D gene. From germline, CDR1 is SGHVS and CDR2 FQNEAQ. V lost 5 bases, J lost 1 base, and 9 bases lay in between. The CDR3 runs 14 residues. CDR3 amino acids: CASSRDTSGNTIYF. The DNA for the CDR3 is TGTGCCAGCAGCCGAGACACATCTGGAAACACCATATATTTT.

V usage is TRBV29-1 and J usage is TRBJ1-1; D is perhaps TRBD1 (6 bases). The germline CDR1 and CDR2 sequences are SQVTM and ANQGSEA. V lost 7 bases and J 1 base, leaving 22 bases between the germline ends. This CDR3 has 16 residues. Here the CDR3 reads CSGLSRGRGPNTEAFF. CDR3 DNA: TGCAGCGGTCTCTCCAGAGGCAGGGGACCGAACACTGAAGCTTTCTTT.

This chain links TRBV4-3 with TRBJ2-1, with D possibly matching TRBD1 (5 bases). The CDR3 has 16 amino acids. Germline V gene sequence: CDR1 LGHNA, CDR2 YSLEER. V lost 2 bases and J lost 0, with 11 bases in between. The CDR3 spells CASSQFPDNSYNEQFF. CDR3 sequence (DNA): TGCGCCAGCAGCCAATTTCCGGACAACTCCTACAATGAGCAGTTCTTC.

The chain carries TRBV19 and TRBJ1-1, with 7 bases that match TRBD1. Germline values: CDR1 LNHDA, CDR2 SQIVND (reference sequence). This CDR3 contains 18 residues. The V segment lost 1 base and the J segment 5 bases; nucleotides outside the gene matches: 16. The CDR3 DNA follows: TGTGCCAGTAGTATAGCGAATACCGGGACAGTAACGCGGACTGAAGCTTTCTTT. It specifies CASSIANTGTVTRTEAFF.

The rearrangement joins TRBV7-6 to TRBJ2-1; D is possibly TRBD1 (5 bases). CDR3 length equals 13 residues. V was pared by 4 bases and J by 7 bases, with 11 bases between. Germline V CDR1 and CDR2: SGHVS, FNYEAQ. CDR3 in DNA: TGTGCCAGCAGCTCACAGGCTCTTAATGAGCAGTTCTTC. Residues: CASSSQALNEQFF.

V usage is TRBV7-8 and J usage is TRBJ1-3; 9 nucleotides align to TRBD1. This CDR3 has 15 amino acids. V shed 5 bases and J 2 bases; nucleotides not matched to a gene: 4. Germline lookup yields CDR1 SGHVS and CDR2 FQNEAQ. The CDR3 here is CASSQDRGTGNTIYF. Written as DNA, the CDR3 is TGTGCCAGCAGCCAGGACAGGGGAACTGGAAACACCATATATTTT.

The V gene is TRBV2, the J gene TRBJ2-7; D is perhaps TRBD1 (5 bases). Germline-derived CDR1 and CDR2 are SNHLY and FYNNEI. Trimming took 2 bases from V and 6 from J, leaving 14 bases between them. The CDR3 length is 14 residues. The CDR3: CASSERQGVGEQYF. The CDR3 nucleotides read TGTGCCAGCAGTGAACGGCAGGGTGTAGGCGAGCAGTACTTC.

V usage is TRBV7-3 and J usage is TRBJ2-2; maybe TRBD2 (5 bases). Between the trimmed V and J ends, which lost 2 bases and 1 base, there was a span of 11 bases. CDR1 is SGHTA and CDR2 is FQGTGA in the germline V gene. This CDR3 spans 16 amino acids. CDR3 in amino acids: CASSLWSSQNTGELFF. CDR3 nucleotide sequence: TGTGCCAGCAGCTTATGGTCTAGCCAGAACACCGGGGAGCTGTTTTTT.